The next 15 T cell receptor beta chains were all read from a single sample in a study of blood T cell repertoires in COVID-19 (dated by TCRdb to 2018 to 2020). The method was the immunoSEQ multiplex PCR assay. The clones in this table, taken by TCRdb from immuneACCESS, are in-frame only. Not every clone is retained; where verified, under half of the shortfall comes from an unresolved V gene, and the cause of the rest is unknown. Across this sample there are 55,000 to 75,000 clones, with 80% to 90% seen only once. The top ten hold roughly 8.3% of the sample. The sequenced sample was peripheral blood. The receptors shown here come from a human donor in a cohort sampled during active COVID-19.

The chain employs TRBV6-6 and TRBJ1-5, with D unresolved. The CDR3 length is 15 residues. Trimming took off 4 bases at V and 0 bases at J, with 10 bases between the two ends. CDR1 and CDR2 (germline): MNHNY, SVGAGI (reference sequence). CDR3 protein: CASSFTVYSNQPQHF. DNA for the CDR3: TGTGCCAGCAGTTTTACAGTCTATAGCAATCAGCCCCAGCATTTT.

The chain is built from TRBV27 and TRBJ2-1, with TRBD1 matching 11 bases. Germline assignment: CDR1 MNHEY and CDR2 SMNVEV (reference sequence). This CDR3 is built from 15 residues. V shed 0 bases and J 7 bases; nucleotides not matched to a gene: 2. The CDR3 DNA reads as TGTGCCAGCAGTTTATCGGGACAGGGGGTAAATGAGCAGTTCTTC. It is translated as CASSLSGQGVNEQFF.

This CDR3 reads CASSQRGLADEQYF. CDR3 sequence (DNA): TGCGCCAGCAGCCAACGCGGACTAGCGGACGAGCAGTACTTC. J is TRBJ2-7 and V is TRBV4-1, with 10 bases that match TRBD2. With V trimmed by 2 bases and J by 5 bases, 3 bases remained unmatched. This CDR3 is 14 amino acids long. Looked up from germline, CDR1 is MGHRA and CDR2 is YSYEKL.

This clone has just a few counts. This chain uses TRBV29-1 with TRBJ2-7, with 8 bases aligning to TRBD1. Losses at the gene ends were 5 bases for V and 5 bases for J; bases not matched to a gene: 5. CDR1 and CDR2 from the germline V gene are SQVTM and ANQGSEA. CDR3 length: 12 amino acids. This CDR3 is CSVRQGTDEQYF. The CDR3 DNA follows: TGCAGCGTTCGACAGGGGACAGACGAGCAGTACTTC.

V gene TRBV28 combines with J gene TRBJ2-5, with 13 bases identical to TRBD2. CDR3 length: 14 amino acids. CDR1 is MDHEN, CDR2 SYDVKM, per germline. J gave up 13 bases and V 3 bases, and 8 bases lay outside the gene matches. The CDR3 DNA reads as TGTGCCAGCAGTTTGCGGACTAGCGGGAGAGCTTTGTACTTC. Translated, it gives CASSLRTSGRALYF.

The genes are TRBV2 and TRBJ2-7; unclear D gene. Germline loops: CDR1 SNHLY, CDR2 FYNNEI. The CDR3 is made up of 11 amino acids. Trimming removed 5 bases from V and 3 bases from J, with 5 bases in between. The CDR3 DNA reads as TGTGCCAGCAGTTACAACTACGAGCAGTACTTC. The encoded protein is CASSYNYEQYF.

The chain joins TRBV19 to TRBJ2-7; 10 positions match TRBD1. Trimming cost V 5 bases and J 6 bases; bases outside gene matches: 4. The CDR3 is 13 residues long. The V gene's germline CDR1 is LNHDA and CDR2 SQIVND (reference sequence). CDR3 loop: CASSVGTGVEQYF. CDR3 DNA: TGTGCCAGTAGTGTCGGGACAGGGGTCGAGCAGTACTTC.

The chain combines TRBV28 with TRBJ2-7, with TRBD2 identical over 10 bases. Germline loops: CDR1 MDHEN, CDR2 SYDVKM. This CDR3 has 15 residues. J was trimmed by 4 bases and V by 5 bases; bases with no gene match: 8. DNA of the CDR3: TGTGCCAGCAGTACGTCTAGCGGGAGCTCGTACGAGCAGTACTTC. Encoded protein: CASSTSSGSSYEQYF.

The J gene is TRBJ2-7, the V gene TRBV4-3; possibly TRBD1 for D (6 bases). CDR3 length: 15 amino acids. V gave up 4 bases and J gave up 1 base, with 14 bases separating them. In germline, CDR1 is LGHNA, CDR2 YSLEER. CDR3 loop: CASSPFTGLSYEQYF. The CDR3 nucleotides read TGCGCCAGCAGCCCGTTTACAGGGCTGTCCTACGAGCAGTACTTC.

V is TRBV6-5 and J is TRBJ2-7, with TRBD1 matching over 9 bases. With 7 bases clipped from V and 3 bases from J, the junction kept 4 bases outside the gene matches. CDR3 size: 13 residues. Germline CDR1 MNHEY, CDR2 SVGAGI. CDR3 sequence (DNA): TGTGCCAGCATGGGACAGGGATACTACGAGCAGTACTTC. It yields the protein CASMGQGYYEQYF.

This chain joins TRBV3-1 (or the pseudogene TRBV3-2) and TRBJ1-1; TRBD1 might be the D (5 bases). The V and J ends lost 4 bases and 7 bases respectively, with 16 bases between them. Germline V CDR1 and CDR2: LGHDT, YNNKEL (reference sequence). CDR3 length: 14 residues. CDR3 residues: CASSRATGSHEAFF. DNA of the CDR3: TGTGCCAGCAGCCGTGCCACAGGATCCCATGAAGCTTTCTTT.

CDR3 sequence: CASSLTAVNTEAFF. The CDR3 nucleotides read TGTGCCAGCAGTTTAACGGCGGTGAACACTGAAGCTTTCTTT. The chain employs TRBV28 and TRBJ1-1; D remains unclear. The V gene lost 2 bases and the J gene lost 0 bases, with 7 bases spanning the gap. Germline CDR1 and CDR2: MDHEN and SYDVKM. The CDR3 extends over 14 amino acids. The complete variable domain, with remaining parts taken from reference TRBV28 and TRBJ1-1, reads DVKVTQSSRYLVKRTGEKVFLECVQDMDHENMFWYRQDPGLGLRLIYFSYDVKMKEKGDIPEGYSVSREKKERFSLILESASTNQTSMYLCASSLTAVNTEAFFGQGTRLTVV.

About this clone: The same CDR3 is also encoded by other DNA sequences in this sample. The chain links TRBV9 to TRBJ2-3, with 8 bases aligning to TRBD2. Germline V gives CDR1 SGDLS, CDR2 YYNGEE. The CDR3 is made up of 14 amino acids. V was clipped by 2 bases and J by 5 bases; unmatched bases: 4. The CDR3: CASSVSGKLDTQYF. CDR3 sequence (DNA): TGTGCCAGCAGCGTTAGCGGGAAATTAGATACGCAGTATTTT.

J is TRBJ1-2 and V is TRBV7-2; the match to TRBD1 covers 8 bases. Germline CDR1 is SGHTA and CDR2 is FQGNSA. V was clipped by 5 bases and J by 8 bases; unmatched bases: 13. This CDR3 comprises 15 residues. CDR3 coding DNA: TGTGCCAGCAGCCCAGACAGGGGCCAGCTCCACGGCTACACCTTC. Amino acids: CASSPDRGQLHGYTF.

J is TRBJ1-5 and V is TRBV11-2; D call uncertain. Germline V gene lookup returns CDR1 SGHAT and CDR2 FQNNGV. CDR3 length: 13 amino acids. The germline V and J ends were trimmed by 1 base and 4 bases, with 5 bases remaining between them. The CDR3 reads CASSLGLNQPQHF. The CDR3, as DNA: TGTGCCAGCAGCTTAGGACTAAATCAGCCCCAGCATTTT.